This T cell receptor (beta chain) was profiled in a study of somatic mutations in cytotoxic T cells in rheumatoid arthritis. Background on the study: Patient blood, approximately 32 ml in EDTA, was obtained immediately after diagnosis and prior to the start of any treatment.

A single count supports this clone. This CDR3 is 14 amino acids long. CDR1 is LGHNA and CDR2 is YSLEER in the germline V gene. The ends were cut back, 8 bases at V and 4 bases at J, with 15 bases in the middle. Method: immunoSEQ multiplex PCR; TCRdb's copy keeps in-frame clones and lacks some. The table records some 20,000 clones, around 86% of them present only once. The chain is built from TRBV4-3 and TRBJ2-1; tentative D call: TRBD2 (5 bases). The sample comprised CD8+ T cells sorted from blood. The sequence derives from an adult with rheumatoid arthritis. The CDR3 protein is CASAPTSTYNEQFF. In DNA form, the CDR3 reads TGCGCCAGCGCCCCAACTAGTACTTACAATGAGCAGTTCTTC.